A single sample gave rise to the 5 T cell receptor beta chains below, sequenced in a study of T-cell reconstitution after alpha-beta-depleted transplantation in children. TCRbeta library preparation incorporated unique molecular identifiers. Each CDR3 protein gets one entry after TCRdb re-called the PCR reads with MiXCR. This sample yields approximately 630,000 distinct CDR3 sequences, of which 13% are seen a single time; 0.79% belongs to the top ten. The sequences come from PBMCs, collected before TCRalphabeta/CD19-depleted stem cell transplant. All receptors come from a girl aged 2 to 9 with congenital amegakaryocytic thrombocytopenia, due to receive a stem cell transplant.

This chain connects TRBV6-1 to TRBJ2-7, with 11 bases that match TRBD2. Trimming cost V 7 bases and J 3 bases; bases outside gene matches: 8. CDR3 length: 15 residues. Germline CDR1 and CDR2: MNHNS and SASEGT. As DNA, the CDR3 is TGTGCCAGCACTCGGGTCGGGACTAGCGGCTACGAGCAGTACTTC. This sequence encodes CASTRVGTSGYEQYF.

This clonotype was observed a handful of times. This rearrangement joins TRBV4-1 to TRBJ1-6; D remains unclear. Germline V gene lookup returns CDR1 MGHRA and CDR2 YSYEKL. The CDR3 is 16 amino acids. Trimming removed 0 bases from V and 1 base from J, with 7 bases in between. CDR3 nucleotides: TGCGCCAGCAGCCAAGAGGAGAGGTCCTATAATTCACCCCTCCACTTT. It encodes CASSQEERSYNSPLHF.

This clonotype was seen a few times. This chain uses TRBV4-1 with TRBJ2-7; 7 bases map to TRBD2. Germline assignment: CDR1 MGHRA and CDR2 YSYEKL. The J segment lost 2 bases and the V segment lost 5 bases, leaving 6 bases of the junction unmatched. CDR3 length: 14 amino acids. CDR3 DNA: TGCGCCAGCAGCTCAAGGGCGGGGGCCTACGAGCAGTACTTC. Translated: CASSSRAGAYEQYF.

This clonotype came up many times. The chain couples TRBV12-3 or TRBV12-4 to TRBJ2-7; D remains unclear. V lost 3 bases to trimming and J lost 0 bases, with 6 bases between them. The CDR3 contains 13 residues. CDR3 bases: TGTGCCAGCAGTTTGAGGACCTCCTACGAGCAGTACTTC. It codes for CASSLRTSYEQYF.

The chain is built from TRBV5-1 and TRBJ2-5; D could derive from TRBD1 or TRBD2 (5 bases each). CDR3 size: 15 residues. Trimming stripped 5 bases from V and 2 bases from J, with 16 bases between. The germline gives CDR1 SGHRS, CDR2 YFSETQ. The CDR3 coding sequence is TGCGCCAGCAGACCGGAGGAAGGGGCTCAAGAGACCCAGTACTTC. This codes for CASRPEEGAQETQYF.